The rows below give T cell receptor beta chains drawn from one sample of a study of T cell changes during pregnancy in multiple sclerosis. Clones were sequenced by immunoSEQ multiplex PCR, and TCRdb holds only the in-frame ones, with some missing. The data contain 30,000 to 45,000 clones, 90% to 95% of them singletons. The source material was CD4+ T cells from peripheral blood mononuclear cells, sampled in the third trimester of pregnancy. The receptors were sampled from a female donor in good health, enrolled as a control in a pregnancy study. The CDR3 runs from the conserved cysteine through the conserved F or W. Each record gives: D gene, V gene, clone size, J gene, CDR3 DNA, CDR3 protein. D genes are given only for firm matches. The size entry is marked missing in some rows and otherwise reads once, few, many or a size class.

>.|TRBV5-4|.|TRBJ1-1
TGTGCCAGCAGCCCCGGGACTTTCTCCCCTGAAGCTTTCTTT
CASSPGTFSPEAFF
>.|TRBV10-3|.|TRBJ2-5
TGTGCCATCAGTACAGCGGGTCCCGAGACCCAGTACTTC
CAISTAGPETQYF
>.|TRBV10-3|.|TRBJ2-3
TGTGCCACCAGTGTCGGGGATACGCAGTATTTT
CATSVGDTQYF
>.|TRBV14|.|TRBJ2-5
TGTGCCAGCAGCCCCGGAGGGACCCAGTACTTC
CASSPGGTQYF
>.|TRBV6-1|.|TRBJ1-5
TGTGCCAGCAGTAATACAGGGCTCCAGCCCCAGCATTTT
CASSNTGLQPQHF
>.|TRBV30|.|TRBJ1-1
TGTGCCTGGAGTCACGGTATGAACACTGAAGCTTTCTTT
CAWSHGMNTEAFF
>TRBD2|TRBV9|.|TRBJ2-1
TGTGCCAGCAGCGTAGTAAGCGGGGGGGCCGTAGGTAATGAGCAGTTCTTC
CASSVVSGGAVGNEQFF
>.|TRBV5-5|.|TRBJ1-5
TGTGCCAGCAGCTCGGGGGGGGGTAGGAACAATCAGCCCCAGCATTTT
CASSSGGGRNNQPQHF
>TRBD1|TRBV29-1|once|TRBJ1-1
TGCAGCGCGTCTGCCGGGACAGTGAACACTGAAGCTTTCTTT
CSASAGTVNTEAFF
>.|TRBV30|once|TRBJ1-1
TGTGCCTGGAATCCCCTTGCGGGACTACCGTCGGTCACGGAAGCTTTCTTT
CAWNPLAGLPSVTEAFF
>.|TRBV6-5|once|TRBJ2-2
TGTGCCAGCAGTTACTCGCTGGTGGGCCCCGGGGAGCTGTTTTTT
CASSYSLVGPGELFF
>TRBD2|TRBV7-2|.|TRBJ2-1
TGTGCCAGCAGCCAGATGACTAGCGGGGGGGCATCCCAACATGAGCAGTTCTTC
CASSQMTSGGASQHEQFF
>TRBD1|TRBV28|.|TRBJ2-3
TGTGCCGGCGGACAGGCGGGCACAGATACGCAGTATTTT
CAGGQAGTDTQYF
>.|TRBV7-2|.|TRBJ1-6
TGTGCCAGCAGCTTAGCCGGACAGCTCTCCTATAATTCACCCCTCCACTTT
CASSLAGQLSYNSPLHF
>TRBD1|TRBV11-2|.|TRBJ2-1
TGTGCCAGCAAGACAGGGGCCTTGGCGGAGCAGTTCTTC
CASKTGALAEQFF
>.|TRBV18|.|TRBJ2-1
TGTGCCAGCTCACCACGGCAGGGCACCTACAATGAGCAGTTCTTC
CASSPRQGTYNEQFF
>.|TRBV6-5|.|TRBJ1-1
TGTGCCAGCAGTTACGGAGGGAACACTGAAGCTTTCTTT
CASSYGGNTEAFF
>.|TRBV25-1|few|TRBJ1-3
TGTGCCAGCAGTGAATCGGCAGGGCCTGGAAACACCATATATTTT
CASSESAGPGNTIYF
>TRBD2|TRBV9|.|TRBJ2-2
TGTGCCAGCAGACTGGGACTAGCGGGGGGGCCCTCCGGGGAGCTGTTTTTT
CASRLGLAGGPSGELFF
>TRBD2|TRBV7-2|.|TRBJ2-2
TGTGCCAGCAGCTTAGGAGCGGGGGGGCCGGGCACCGGGGAGCTGTTTTTT
CASSLGAGGPGTGELFF
>TRBD1|TRBV11-2|.|TRBJ2-1
TGTGCCAGCAGCCCCCGGCCGGGACAGCGACGGGGTAATGAGCAGTTCTTC
CASSPRPGQRRGNEQFF
>.|TRBV18|.|TRBJ2-3
TGTGCCAGCTCACCACAAGTGGCAGGGGGCACAGATACGCAGTATTTT
CASSPQVAGGTDTQYF
>TRBD1|TRBV5-1|few|TRBJ2-7
TGCGCCAGCATGGGACAGGCAAGCTCCTACGAGCAGTACTTC
CASMGQASSYEQYF
>.|TRBV7-9|.|TRBJ2-3
TGTGCCACCTCTAGCACAGATACGCAGTATTTT
CATSSTDTQYF
>.|TRBV9|.|TRBJ1-6
TGTGCCAGCAGCTCAACGGGACTCGGGAATTCACCCCTCCACTTT
CASSSTGLGNSPLHF
>TRBD1|TRBV30|.|TRBJ1-1
TGTGCCTGGAGTGCCTTCGGGACAGTACAGAACACTGAAGCTTTCTTT
CAWSAFGTVQNTEAFF
>.|TRBV5-4|.|TRBJ2-5
TGTGCCAGCAGCGGACAGAACGAAGAGACCCAGTACTTC
CASSGQNEETQYF
>.|TRBV27|.|TRBJ2-1
TGTGCCAGCAGTCCATACGACCCCGGACTCAGCTCCTACAATGAGCAGTTCTTC
CASSPYDPGLSSYNEQFF
>TRBD1|TRBV6-5|.|TRBJ1-1
TGTGCCAGCAGTCGTACAGGGGGAATCACTGAAGCTTTCTTT
CASSRTGGITEAFF
>.|TRBV6-1|.|TRBJ2-1
TGTGCCAGCATTCGAGGGGGAGGGTTTGAGCAGTTCTTC
CASIRGGGFEQFF
>.|TRBV5-4|.|TRBJ2-4
TGTGCCAGCGGAACAGGGTCAAAGGACATTCAGTACTTC
CASGTGSKDIQYF
>TRBD2|TRBV19|.|TRBJ2-1
TGTGCCAGTAGTGGCCCCCGGGACATCCGGAGCGGGGGGAATCGTAATGAGCAGTTCTTC
CASSGPRDIRSGGNRNEQFF
>.|TRBV2|.|TRBJ1-4
TGTGCCAGCAGGGGACTTGCAACTAATGAAAAACTGTTTTTT
CASRGLATNEKLFF
>TRBD1|TRBV7-2|.|TRBJ1-3
TGTGCCAGCAGCATCCGGACAGGGCAGGGGAACACCATATATTTT
CASSIRTGQGNTIYF
>.|TRBV5-1|.|TRBJ1-1
TGCGCCAGCAGCTTGGAGGTGACTATGAACACTGAAGCTTTCTTT
CASSLEVTMNTEAFF
>.|TRBV6-4|once|TRBJ2-3
TGTGCCAGCAGCGTGGGCTCTAGCACAGATACGCAGTATTTT
CASSVGSSTDTQYF